This T cell receptor (beta chain) was identified during a study of T cells in Graves' hyperthyroidism and ophthalmopathy. Across the study: Blood was drawn when the patient was first diagnosed and still untreated. Overall study results and limits: Most thyroid clonotypes with frequency above 0.001 were detected in blood.

Template material for amplifying TCR beta CDR3 regions consisted of RNA transcripts. The HTBI primer set drove a first-round RT-PCR of the TCR CDR3. TCRdb passed the multiplex PCR reads through MiXCR, listing each CDR3 protein once. The profile shows approximately 870,000 distinct CDR3 sequences, 38% of them singletons. There are many counts of this clonotype. Its antigen remains unidentified. V was clipped by 1 base and J by 4 bases; unmatched bases: 3. Germline V CDR1 and CDR2: LNHNV, YYDKDF (reference sequence). The CDR3 loop spans 14 amino acids. Fresh peripheral blood, about 9.6 ml, yielded the PBMCs.

The sequenced sample consisted of blood. The sequence was collected from a man younger than 35 with Graves' hyperthyroidism. The chain recombines TRBV15 with TRBJ1-1; 7 nucleotides match TRBD1. CDR3 region: CATSRVGQFTEAFF. The CDR3 nucleotides read TGTGCCACCAGCAGAGTGGGACAGTTCACTGAAGCTTTCTTT.